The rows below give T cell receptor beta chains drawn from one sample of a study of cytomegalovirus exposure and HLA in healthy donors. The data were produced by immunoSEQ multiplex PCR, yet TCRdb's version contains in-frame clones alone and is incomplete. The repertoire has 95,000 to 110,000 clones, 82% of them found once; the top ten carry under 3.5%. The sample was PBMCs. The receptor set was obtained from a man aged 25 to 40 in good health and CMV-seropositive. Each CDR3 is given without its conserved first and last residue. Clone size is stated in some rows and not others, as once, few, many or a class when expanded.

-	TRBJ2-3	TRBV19	ASSHAPTSQPQY
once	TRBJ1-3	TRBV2	ASSAGGAFGNTIY
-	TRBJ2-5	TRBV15	ATSRDASGEETQY
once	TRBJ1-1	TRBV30	AWSVGRLRMNTEAF
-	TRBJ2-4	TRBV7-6	ASSLGPDIPKNSQY
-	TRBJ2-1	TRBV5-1	ASSPAGYSYNEQF
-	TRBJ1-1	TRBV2	AIPQGDLNTEAF
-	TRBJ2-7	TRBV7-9	ASSLAGRENEQY
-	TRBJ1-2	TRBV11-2	ASSYRGRDGYT
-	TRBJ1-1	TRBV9	ASSVVSAMNTEAF
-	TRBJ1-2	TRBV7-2	ASSLQNRGTNYGYT
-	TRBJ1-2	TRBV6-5	ASSYSKGLGGYGYT
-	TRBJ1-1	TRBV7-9	SSSFTGGNTEAF
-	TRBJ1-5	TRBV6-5	ASRPDGNQPQH
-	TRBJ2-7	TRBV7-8	ASSWGTSGTTSYEQY
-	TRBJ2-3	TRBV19	ASSIRSRGGRGDTQY
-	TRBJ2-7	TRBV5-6	ASSQVRGGYEQY
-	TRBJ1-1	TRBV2	ASNQGAEAF
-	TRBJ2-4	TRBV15	ATGSSGPSQY
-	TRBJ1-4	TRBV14	ASLARRTNEKLF
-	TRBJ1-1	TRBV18	ASLTGAKDEAF
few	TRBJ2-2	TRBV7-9	ASSPTGAGTGELF
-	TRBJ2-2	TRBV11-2	ASSPAVLLNTGELF
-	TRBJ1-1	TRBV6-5	ASSTPTGVLEAF
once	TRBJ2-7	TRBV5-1	ASSLFGTGEGEQY